Following are 8 T cell receptor beta chains from one sample sequenced in a study of T cells in Graves' hyperthyroidism and ophthalmopathy. There were TCR beta CDR3 regions amplified from RNA transcripts. TCR CDR3 regions were first amplified by RT-PCR with HTBI primers. TCRdb used MiXCR to reprocess the multiplex PCR reads, holding one entry per CDR3 protein. The sample includes approximately 690,000 distinct CDR3 sequences, around 20% of them seen just once. Sequenced input: blood. These receptors all stem from a man under 40 with Graves' ophthalmopathy.

The chain carries TRBV5-6 and TRBJ2-5, with D tentatively TRBD2 (6 bases). The CDR3 is 15 amino acids. Looked up from germline, CDR1 is SGHDT and CDR2 is YYEEEE. Deletions cut 0 bases from V and 7 bases from J, with 16 bases between. The CDR3 region has the DNA TGTGCCAGCAGCTTGGTTGGGTCGGGAGAGGGGACCCAGTACTTC. Translating gives CASSLVGSGEGTQYF.

The rearrangement links TRBV6-2 or TRBV6-3 to TRBJ1-1; D remains ambiguous. Germline CDR1 is MNHEY and CDR2 is SVGEGT. The CDR3 has 12 residues. V gave up 5 bases and J gave up 7 bases, with 11 bases separating them. CDR3 region: CASSRLHDEAFF. The CDR3 region has the DNA TGTGCCAGCAGTCGCCTTCACGATGAAGCTTTCTTT.

This clonotype was seen ten or more times. This chain connects TRBV4-1 to TRBJ2-7; D may be TRBD1 (6 bases). Trimming took off 1 base at V and 6 bases at J, with 13 bases between the two ends. This CDR3 is built from 14 residues. Germline V gives CDR1 MGHRA, CDR2 YSYEKL. DNA for the CDR3: TGCGCCAGCAGCCAAGCGAACAGGGCCGGCGAGCAGTACTTC. This gives the protein CASSQANRAGEQYF.

V and J are TRBV9 and TRBJ2-1; D may be TRBD1 (5 bases). The CDR3 length is 15 residues. The V gene lost 0 bases and the J gene lost 4 bases, with 11 bases spanning the gap. CDR1 SGDLS and CDR2 YYNGEE come from the germline V gene. The CDR3 is CASSVGSQGYNEQFF. CDR3 nucleotide sequence: TGTGCCAGCAGCGTAGGGTCGCAGGGATACAATGAGCAGTTCTTC.

The sample holds many counts of this clonotype. V usage is TRBV28 and J usage is TRBJ2-7; D is ambiguous. Germline V CDR1 and CDR2: MDHEN, SYDVKM. The CDR3 spans 13 residues. Trimming took off 3 bases at V and 4 bases at J, with 10 bases between the two ends. The CDR3 region has the DNA TGTGCCAGCAGTTTGGGCCTAGAGTACGAGCAGTACTTC. It codes for CASSLGLEYEQYF.

Only a few counts were recorded for this clonotype. V and J are TRBV7-9 and TRBJ2-1; maybe TRBD1 (7 bases). Trimming removed 8 bases at V and 6 bases at J, with 17 bases between. CDR3 length: 14 amino acids. Germline V gene data show CDR1 as SEHNR and CDR2 as FQNEAQ (reference sequence). The CDR3: CASSRGGTANEQFF. CDR3 in DNA: TGTGCCAGCTCGCGAGGAGGGACAGCCAATGAGCAGTTCTTC. The full variable domain, in which reference TRBV7-9 and TRBJ2-1 provide the parts outside the CDR3, is DTGVSQNPRHKITKRGQNVTFRCDPISEHNRLYWYRQTLGQGPEFLTYFQNEAQLEKSRLLSDRFSAERPKGSFSTLEIQRTEQGDSAMYLCASSRGGTANEQFFGPGTRLTVL.

Only a few counts were recorded for this clonotype. This rearrangement joins TRBV20-1 to TRBJ1-5, with a tentative D call TRBD1 (6 bases). V lost 5 bases to trimming and J lost 0 bases, with 14 bases between them. The CDR3 is made up of 15 amino acids. Germline V CDR1 and CDR2: DFQATT, SNEGSKA (reference sequence). The DNA of the CDR3 is TGCAGTGCTCTTACAGGGACCTATAGCAATCAGCCCCAGCATTTT. Translated: CSALTGTYSNQPQHF.

V is TRBV30 and J is TRBJ2-3; 12 nucleotides line up with TRBD2. The length of the CDR3 is 17 residues. The V and J ends lost 5 bases and 2 bases, in that order; junction bases with no gene match: 11. Germline CDR1 is GTSNPN and CDR2 is SVGIG (reference sequence). The DNA for the CDR3 is TGTGCCTGGGGGGTAAGACGGACTAGCGGGAACACAGATACGCAGTATTTT. The encoded protein is CAWGVRRTSGNTDTQYF.